This record concerns one T cell receptor beta chain sequence. Antigen: not known. Approximately 9.4 milliliters was the volume of peripheral blood drawn from each donor. The data belong to a study of blood T cells in healthy people across ages. Findings and caveats of the study: Unsorted PBMC input precluded a conclusive naive versus antigen-experienced comparison. Both naive CD4+ cell counts and diversity were greater in long-lived donors than in aged donors.

J gave up 0 bases and V 2 bases, and 8 bases lay outside the gene matches. There are 19 residues in the CDR3. The V gene's germline CDR1 is DFQATT and CDR2 SNEGSKA (reference sequence). Together with a sample-barcoded 5' primer, a J-beta primer mix was included in a second PCR lasting about 6 to 11 cycles. One entry per CDR3 protein results from TCRdb running MiXCR on the 5' RACE reads. The sample lists some 760,000 distinct CDR3 sequences; 25% were seen once. These data also formed part of another study, on T cells of mothers and their children.

The sequenced sample was blood. This receptor was taken from a boy aged 10-17 years in good health. This rearrangement joins TRBV20-1 to TRBJ2-3, with TRBD2 identical over 16 bases. The CDR3 loop is CSARKGGLAGGPSTDTQYF. CDR3 DNA sequence: TGCAGTGCTAGAAAAGGGGGACTAGCGGGGGGGCCGAGCACAGATACGCAGTATTTT.